This T cell receptor (beta chain) was sequenced for a study of graft-versus-host responses after intestinal transplantation. Germline-derived CDR1 and CDR2 are LNHNV and YYDKDF (reference sequence). The ends lost 5 bases at V and 2 bases at J; junction bases unmatched: 5. The CDR3 is 15 amino acids. The protocol was immunoSEQ multiplex PCR, while the TCRdb copy is restricted to in-frame clones and leaves out a portion. The sample holds 45,000 to 50,000 clones, nearly 95% seen once. About this clone: Its antigen is unknown.

V and J are TRBV15 and TRBJ2-3; TRBD2 agrees at 9 bases. The sample in question was unstimulated CD4+ T cells sorted from spleen or lymph node cells, obtained before transplant. This receptor was taken from a human donor who was the organ donor for an intestinal transplant. CDR3 residues: CATSYASGNTDTQYF. The CDR3 DNA is TGTGCCACCAGCTATGCTAGCGGGAACACAGATACGCAGTATTTT. The full variable domain, its missing parts supplied by reference TRBV15 and TRBJ2-3, is DAMVIQNPRYQVTQFGKPVTLSCSQTLNHNVMYWYQQKSSQAPKLLFHYYDKDFNNEADTPDNFQSRRPNTSFCFLDIRSPGLGDTAMYLCATSYASGNTDTQYFGPGTRLTVL.